The sequence of this TCR beta chain was determined in a study of T cells in Graves' hyperthyroidism and ophthalmopathy. General study points: In blood, most of the thyroid clonotypes expanded above 0.001 were also present.

The germline gives CDR1 SQVTM, CDR2 ANQGSEA. V dropped 1 base and J dropped 5 bases, with 33 bases sitting between them. The CDR3 contains 20 residues. RNA transcripts yielded amplified TCR beta CDR3 regions. RT-PCR in the first round (using the HTBI primer set) targeted the TCR CDR3. TCRdb recomputed calls from the multiplex PCR reads with MiXCR, one row per CDR3 protein. The sample yields approximately 350,000 distinct CDR3 sequences, about 15% seen once. Pregnant or lactating patients were excluded, as were those with uncontrolled infection or other autoimmune disease. Diagnosis relied on clinical symptoms, serum thyroxine and TRAb, thyroid ultrasound and orbital computed tomography. Fresh peripheral blood, approximately 9.7 ml, was the source of the PBMCs. The table lists this clonotype with a few counts. Its antigen is as yet unknown.

The genes are TRBV29-1 and TRBJ2-7, with D tentatively TRBD2 (6 bases). This TCR came from a woman aged 55 to 70 with Graves' ophthalmopathy. Specimen: blood. CDR3 nucleotides: TGCAGCGTTGAAGGGGTCTGGGGCCGTGACCCACGCCTCGGAGGGGACGAGCAGTACTTC. Encoded protein: CSVEGVWGRDPRLGGDEQYF.